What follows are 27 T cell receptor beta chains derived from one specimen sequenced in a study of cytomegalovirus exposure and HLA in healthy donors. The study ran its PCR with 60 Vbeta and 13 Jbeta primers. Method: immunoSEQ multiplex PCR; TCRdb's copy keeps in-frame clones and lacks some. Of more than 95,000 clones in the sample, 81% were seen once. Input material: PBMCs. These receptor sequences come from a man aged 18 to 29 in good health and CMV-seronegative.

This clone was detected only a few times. The DNA of the CDR3 is TGTGCCAGCAGCTTTACCTACGAGCAGTACTTC. This codes for CASSFTYEQYF. The chain employs TRBV5-6 and TRBJ2-7; no firm D call. CDR3 length: 11 residues. Trimming stripped 2 bases from V and 2 bases from J, with 2 bases between. Germline CDR1 SGHDT, CDR2 YYEEEE.

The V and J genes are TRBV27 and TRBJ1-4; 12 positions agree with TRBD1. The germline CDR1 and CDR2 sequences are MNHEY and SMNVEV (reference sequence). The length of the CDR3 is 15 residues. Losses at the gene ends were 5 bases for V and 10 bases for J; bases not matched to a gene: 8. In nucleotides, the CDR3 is TGTGCCAGCAGTCAACCGGGACAGGGGGCTGGAAAACTGTTTTTT. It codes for CASSQPGQGAGKLFF.

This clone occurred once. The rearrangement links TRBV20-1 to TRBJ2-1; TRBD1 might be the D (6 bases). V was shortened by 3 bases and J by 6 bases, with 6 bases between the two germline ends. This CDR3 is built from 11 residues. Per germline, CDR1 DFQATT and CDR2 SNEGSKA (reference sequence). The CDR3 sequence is CSASRGNEQFF. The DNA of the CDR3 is TGCAGTGCTAGCAGGGGCAATGAGCAGTTCTTC.

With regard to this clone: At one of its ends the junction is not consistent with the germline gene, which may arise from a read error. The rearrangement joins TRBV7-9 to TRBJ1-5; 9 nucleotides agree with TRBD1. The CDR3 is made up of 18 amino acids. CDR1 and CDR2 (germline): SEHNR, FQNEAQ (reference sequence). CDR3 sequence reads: CSSSWGGQGLGSNQPQHF. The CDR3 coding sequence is TGTTCCAGCAGCTGGGGGGGACAGGGTTTGGGAAGCAATCAGCCCCAGCATTTT.

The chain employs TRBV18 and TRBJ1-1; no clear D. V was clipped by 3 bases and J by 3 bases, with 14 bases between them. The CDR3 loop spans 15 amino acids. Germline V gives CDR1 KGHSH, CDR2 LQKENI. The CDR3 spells CASSPGLSRDTEAFF. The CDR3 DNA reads TGTGCCAGCTCACCCGGGTTGTCCAGAGACACTGAAGCTTTCTTT.

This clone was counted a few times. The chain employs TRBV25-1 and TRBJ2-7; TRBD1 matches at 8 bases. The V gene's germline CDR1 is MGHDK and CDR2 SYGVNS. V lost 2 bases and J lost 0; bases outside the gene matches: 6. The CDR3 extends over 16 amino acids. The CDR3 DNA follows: TGTGCCAGCAGTGAAGGGACAGGCCGCCGCTCCTACGAGCAGTACTTC. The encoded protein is CASSEGTGRRSYEQYF.

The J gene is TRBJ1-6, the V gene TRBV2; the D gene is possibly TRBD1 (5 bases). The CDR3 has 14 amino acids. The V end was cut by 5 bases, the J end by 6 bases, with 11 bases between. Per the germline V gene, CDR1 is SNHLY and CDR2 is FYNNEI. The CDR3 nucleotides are TGTGCCAGCAGTACAGACAGAATTAATTCACCCCTCCACTTT. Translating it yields CASSTDRINSPLHF.

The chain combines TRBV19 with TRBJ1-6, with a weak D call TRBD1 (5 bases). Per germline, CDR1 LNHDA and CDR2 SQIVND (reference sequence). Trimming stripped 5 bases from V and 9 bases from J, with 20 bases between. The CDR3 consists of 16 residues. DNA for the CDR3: TGTGCCAGTAGTCCCGGTGTTAGCCAGGGCGGTTCACCCCTCCACTTT. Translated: CASSPGVSQGGSPLHF.

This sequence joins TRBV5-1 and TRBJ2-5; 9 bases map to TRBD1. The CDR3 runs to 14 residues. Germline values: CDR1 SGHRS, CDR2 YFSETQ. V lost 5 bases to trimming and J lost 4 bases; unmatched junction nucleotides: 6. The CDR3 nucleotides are TGCGCCAGCAGAAGGACAGGGGTAGGAGAGACCCAGTACTTC. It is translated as CASRRTGVGETQYF.

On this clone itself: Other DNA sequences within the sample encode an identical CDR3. This CDR3 is CASSLDSPNTEAFF. The CDR3 nucleotides are TGCGCCAGCAGCTTAGACAGCCCGAACACTGAAGCTTTCTTT. The chain has TRBV5-1 and TRBJ1-1, with a possible D match to TRBD1 (5 bases). The germline gives CDR1 SGHRS, CDR2 YFSETQ. Trimming cost V 2 bases and J 1 base, with 9 bases left between them. The CDR3 is made up of 14 amino acids.

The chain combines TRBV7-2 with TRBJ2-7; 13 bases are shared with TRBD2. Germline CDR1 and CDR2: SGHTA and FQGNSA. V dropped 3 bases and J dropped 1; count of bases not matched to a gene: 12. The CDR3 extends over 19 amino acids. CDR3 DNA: TGTGCCAGCAGCTTTAGGGCGGGACTAGCGGGGCCCTCATCCTACGAGCAGTACTTC. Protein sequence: CASSFRAGLAGPSSYEQYF.

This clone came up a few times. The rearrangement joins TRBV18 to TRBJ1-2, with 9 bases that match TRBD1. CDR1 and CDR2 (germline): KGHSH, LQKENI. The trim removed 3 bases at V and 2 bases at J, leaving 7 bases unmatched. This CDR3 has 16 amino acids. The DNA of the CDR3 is TGTGCCAGCTCACCTAAACAGGGGGCGGCCAACTATGGCTACACCTTC. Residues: CASSPKQGAANYGYTF. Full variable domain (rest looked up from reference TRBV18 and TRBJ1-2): NAGVMQNPRHLVRRRGQEARLRCSPMKGHSHVYWYRQLPEEGLKFMVYLQKENIIDESGMPKERFSAEFPKEGPSILRIQQVVRGDSAAYFCASSPKQGAANYGYTFGSGTRLTVV.

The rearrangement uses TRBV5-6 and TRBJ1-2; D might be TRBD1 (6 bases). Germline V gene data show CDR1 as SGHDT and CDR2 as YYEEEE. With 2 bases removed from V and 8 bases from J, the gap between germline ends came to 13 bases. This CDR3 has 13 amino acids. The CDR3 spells CASSFGPTGGYTF. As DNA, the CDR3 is TGTGCCAGCAGCTTCGGGCCTACAGGGGGCTACACCTTC.

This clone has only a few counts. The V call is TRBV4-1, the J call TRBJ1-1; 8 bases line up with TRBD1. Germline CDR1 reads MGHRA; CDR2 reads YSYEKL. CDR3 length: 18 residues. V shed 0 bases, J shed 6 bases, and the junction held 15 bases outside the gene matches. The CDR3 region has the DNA TGCGCCAGCAGCCAAGATAGGGGGACAGGCTCCTCCCGGGCTGAAGCTTTCTTT. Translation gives CASSQDRGTGSSRAEAFF.

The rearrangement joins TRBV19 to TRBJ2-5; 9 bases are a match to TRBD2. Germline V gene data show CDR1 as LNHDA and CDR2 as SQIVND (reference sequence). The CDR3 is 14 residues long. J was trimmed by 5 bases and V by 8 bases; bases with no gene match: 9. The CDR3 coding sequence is TGTGCCAGTCGAGGCGGGGGGGCCGGGGAGACCCAGTACTTC. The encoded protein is CASRGGGAGETQYF.

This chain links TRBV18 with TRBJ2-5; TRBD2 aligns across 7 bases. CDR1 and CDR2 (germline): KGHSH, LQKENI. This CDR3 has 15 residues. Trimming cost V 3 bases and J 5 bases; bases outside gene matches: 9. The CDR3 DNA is TGTGCCAGCTCACCCCCTCGGGGGGTGGTGGAGACCCAGTACTTC. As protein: CASSPPRGVVETQYF. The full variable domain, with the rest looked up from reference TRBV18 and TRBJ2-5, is NAGVMQNPRHLVRRRGQEARLRCSPMKGHSHVYWYRQLPEEGLKFMVYLQKENIIDESGMPKERFSAEFPKEGPSILRIQQVVRGDSAAYFCASSPPRGVVETQYFGPGTRLLVL.

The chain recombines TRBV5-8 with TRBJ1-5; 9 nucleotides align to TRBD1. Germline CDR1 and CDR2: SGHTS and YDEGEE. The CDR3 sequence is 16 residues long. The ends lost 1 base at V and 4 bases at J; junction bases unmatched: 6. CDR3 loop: CASSLWGQGGNQPQHF. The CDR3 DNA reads TGTGCCAGCAGCTTGTGGGGACAGGGTGGGAATCAGCCCCAGCATTTT.

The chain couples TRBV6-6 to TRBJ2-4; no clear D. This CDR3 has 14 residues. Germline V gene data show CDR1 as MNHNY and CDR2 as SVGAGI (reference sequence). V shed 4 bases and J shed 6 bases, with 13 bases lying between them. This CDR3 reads CASSSPDLINIQYF. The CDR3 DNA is TGTGCCAGCAGTTCGCCAGATCTGATAAACATTCAGTACTTC.

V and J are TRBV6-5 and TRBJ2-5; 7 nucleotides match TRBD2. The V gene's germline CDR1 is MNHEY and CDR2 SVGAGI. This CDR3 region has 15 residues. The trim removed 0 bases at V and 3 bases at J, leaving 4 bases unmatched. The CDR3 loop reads CASSYSRGWEETQYF. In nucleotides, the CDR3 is TGTGCCAGCAGTTACTCGCGGGGGTGGGAAGAGACCCAGTACTTC.

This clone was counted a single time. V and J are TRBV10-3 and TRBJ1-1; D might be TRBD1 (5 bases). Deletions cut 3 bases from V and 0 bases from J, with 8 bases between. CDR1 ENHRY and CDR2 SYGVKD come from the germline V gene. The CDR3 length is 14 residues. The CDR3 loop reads CAISDGHMNTEAFF. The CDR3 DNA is TGTGCCATCAGTGATGGACATATGAACACTGAAGCTTTCTTT.

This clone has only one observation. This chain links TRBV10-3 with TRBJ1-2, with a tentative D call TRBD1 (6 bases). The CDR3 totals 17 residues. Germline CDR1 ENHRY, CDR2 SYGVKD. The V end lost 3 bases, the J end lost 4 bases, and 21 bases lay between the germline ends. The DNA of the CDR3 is TGTGCCATCAGTGACTCCCTGATGCGGGGGCGAAGCTATGGCTACACCTTC. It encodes CAISDSLMRGRSYGYTF.

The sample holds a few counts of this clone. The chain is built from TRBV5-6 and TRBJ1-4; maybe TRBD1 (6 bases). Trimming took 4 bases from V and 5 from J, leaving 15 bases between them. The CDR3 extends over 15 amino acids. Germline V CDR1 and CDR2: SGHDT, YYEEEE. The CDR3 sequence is CASSRGQLPNEKLFF. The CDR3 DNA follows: TGTGCCAGCAGCAGAGGACAGCTTCCCAATGAAAAACTGTTTTTT.

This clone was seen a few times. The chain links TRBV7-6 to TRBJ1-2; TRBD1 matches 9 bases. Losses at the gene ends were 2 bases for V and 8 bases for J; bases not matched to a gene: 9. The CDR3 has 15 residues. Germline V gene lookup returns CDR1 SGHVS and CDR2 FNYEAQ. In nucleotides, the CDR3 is TGTGCCAGCAGCTTAAGGGACAGGGACCTTTGGGGCTACACCTTC. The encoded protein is CASSLRDRDLWGYTF.

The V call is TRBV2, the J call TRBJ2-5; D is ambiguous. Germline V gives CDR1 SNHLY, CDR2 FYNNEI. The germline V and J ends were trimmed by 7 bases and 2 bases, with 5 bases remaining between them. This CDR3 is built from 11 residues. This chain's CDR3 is CASTQQETQYF. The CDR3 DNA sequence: TGTGCCAGCACCCAGCAAGAGACCCAGTACTTC.

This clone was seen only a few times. Here the CDR3 DNA reads TGTGCCAGCAGCGCCATGGGCCGGGGTAATGAAAAACTGTTTTTT. Translating gives CASSAMGRGNEKLFF. This rearrangement joins TRBV7-2 to TRBJ1-4, with D unresolved. Germline CDR1 and CDR2: SGHTA and FQGNSA. The V and J ends lost 5 bases and 4 bases respectively, with 14 bases between them. The CDR3 runs 15 residues.

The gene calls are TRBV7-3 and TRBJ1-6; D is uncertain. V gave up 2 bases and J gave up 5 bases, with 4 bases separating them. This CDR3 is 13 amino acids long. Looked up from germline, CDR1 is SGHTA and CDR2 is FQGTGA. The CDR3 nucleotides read TGTGCCAGCAGCTTACAGAATAATTCACCCCTCCACTTT. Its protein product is CASSLQNNSPLHF.

The CDR3 is CASSVDRGSTDTQYF. The DNA for the CDR3 is TGTGCCAGCAGTGTTGATCGGGGGAGCACAGATACGCAGTATTTT. The genes are TRBV2 and TRBJ2-3; D is perhaps TRBD2 (6 bases). The CDR3 consists of 15 residues. Germline loops: CDR1 SNHLY, CDR2 FYNNEI. Trimming pared 4 bases from V and 0 bases from J, leaving 11 bases between.